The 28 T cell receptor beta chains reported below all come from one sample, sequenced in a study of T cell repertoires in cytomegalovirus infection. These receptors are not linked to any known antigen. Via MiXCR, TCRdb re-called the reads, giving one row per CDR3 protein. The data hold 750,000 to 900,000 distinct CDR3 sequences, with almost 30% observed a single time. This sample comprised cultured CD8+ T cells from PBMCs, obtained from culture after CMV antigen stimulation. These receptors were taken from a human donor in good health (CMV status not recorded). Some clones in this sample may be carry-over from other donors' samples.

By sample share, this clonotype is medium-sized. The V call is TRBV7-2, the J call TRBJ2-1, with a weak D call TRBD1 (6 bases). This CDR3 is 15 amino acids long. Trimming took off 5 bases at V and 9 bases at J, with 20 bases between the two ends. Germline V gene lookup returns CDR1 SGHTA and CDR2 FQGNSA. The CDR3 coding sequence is TGTGCCAGCAGCGGCACAGGGAAAGGGGTGCCTGAGCAGTTCTTC. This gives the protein CASSGTGKGVPEQFF.

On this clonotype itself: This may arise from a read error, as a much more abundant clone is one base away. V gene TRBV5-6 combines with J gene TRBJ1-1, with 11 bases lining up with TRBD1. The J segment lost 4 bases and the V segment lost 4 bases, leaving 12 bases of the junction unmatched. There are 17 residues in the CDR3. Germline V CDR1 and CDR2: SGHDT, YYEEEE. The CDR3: CASSPVGDRGISTEAFF. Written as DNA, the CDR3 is TGTGCCAGCAGCCCGGTTGGGGACAGGGGGATTTCCACTGAAGCTTTCTTT.

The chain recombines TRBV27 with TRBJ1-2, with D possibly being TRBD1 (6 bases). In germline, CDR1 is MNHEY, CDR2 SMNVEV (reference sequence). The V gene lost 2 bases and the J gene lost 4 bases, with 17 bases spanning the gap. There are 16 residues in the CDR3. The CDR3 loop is CASSLIQRTGAYGYTF. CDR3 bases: TGTGCCAGCAGTTTAATTCAGAGGACGGGGGCCTATGGCTACACCTTC.

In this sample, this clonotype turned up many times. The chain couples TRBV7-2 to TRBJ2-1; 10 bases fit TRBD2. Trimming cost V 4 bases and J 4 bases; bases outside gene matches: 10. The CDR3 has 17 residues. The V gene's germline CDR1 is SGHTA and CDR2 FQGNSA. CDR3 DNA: TGTGCCAGCAGCTCCCCACTTAGCGGGGGGCCTTACAATGAGCAGTTCTTC. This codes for CASSSPLSGGPYNEQFF.

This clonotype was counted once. The CDR3 region has the DNA TGTGCCAGCAGCCCGAGACAGGGGTCAGGGACTGGGGCCAACGTCCTGACTTTC. Translated: CASSPRQGSGTGANVLTF. The chain combines TRBV7-9 with TRBJ2-6; 8 bases map to TRBD1. Germline CDR1 reads SEHNR; CDR2 reads FQNEAQ (reference sequence). The CDR3 runs 18 residues. Trimming removed 5 bases from V and 2 bases from J; junction bases left unmatched: 11.

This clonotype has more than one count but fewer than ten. CDR3 sequence reads: CASSEAFYQRSYGYTF. In DNA form, the CDR3 reads TGTGCCAGCAGTGAAGCTTTCTACCAACGTTCCTATGGCTACACCTTC. The chain is built from TRBV6-1 and TRBJ1-2; D is ambiguous. The V gene's germline CDR1 is MNHNS and CDR2 SASEGT. Between the trimmed V and J ends, which lost 0 bases and 4 bases, there was a span of 15 bases. The CDR3 sequence is 16 residues long.

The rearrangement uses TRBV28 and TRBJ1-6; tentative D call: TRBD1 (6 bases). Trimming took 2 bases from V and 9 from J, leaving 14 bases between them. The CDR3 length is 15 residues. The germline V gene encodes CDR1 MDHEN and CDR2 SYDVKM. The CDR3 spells CASSLRGGSSSPLHF. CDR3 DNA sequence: TGTGCCAGCAGTTTACGAGGGGGTAGTAGTTCACCCCTCCACTTT.

CDR3 coding DNA: TGTGCCAGCTCACCCTCCGGGACAGGGGATCGGGAGCCCCAGCATTTT. Its translation: CASSPSGTGDREPQHF. This rearrangement joins TRBV18 to TRBJ1-5; 10 positions match TRBD1. The length of the CDR3 is 16 residues. With V trimmed by 3 bases and J by 8 bases, 10 bases remained unmatched. Germline V gene sequence: CDR1 KGHSH, CDR2 LQKENI.

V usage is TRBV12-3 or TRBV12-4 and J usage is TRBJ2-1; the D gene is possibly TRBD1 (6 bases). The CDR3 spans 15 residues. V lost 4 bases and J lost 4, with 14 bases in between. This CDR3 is CASSSADRVYNEQFF. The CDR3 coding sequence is TGTGCCAGCAGTTCCGCGGACAGAGTTTACAATGAGCAGTTCTTC.

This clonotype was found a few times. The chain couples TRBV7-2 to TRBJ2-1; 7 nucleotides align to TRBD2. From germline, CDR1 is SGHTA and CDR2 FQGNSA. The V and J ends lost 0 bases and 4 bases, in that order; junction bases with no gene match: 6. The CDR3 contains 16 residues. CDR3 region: CASSLALAGAYNEQFF. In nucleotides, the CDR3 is TGTGCCAGCAGCTTAGCGTTAGCGGGCGCTTACAATGAGCAGTTCTTC. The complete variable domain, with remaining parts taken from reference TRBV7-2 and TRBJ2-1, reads GAGVSQSPSNKVTEKGKDVELRCDPISGHTALYWYRQSLGQGLEFLIYFQGNSAPDKSGLPSDRFSAERTGGSVSTLTIQRTQQEDSAVYLCASSLALAGAYNEQFFGPGTRLTVL.

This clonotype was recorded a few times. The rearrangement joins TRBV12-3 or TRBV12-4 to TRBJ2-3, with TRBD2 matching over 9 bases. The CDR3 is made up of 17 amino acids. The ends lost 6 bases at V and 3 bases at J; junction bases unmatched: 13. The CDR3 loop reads CASSPPSRGGKTDTQYF. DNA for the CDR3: TGTGCCAGCAGCCCCCCCTCGCGGGGGGGCAAGACAGATACGCAGTATTTT.

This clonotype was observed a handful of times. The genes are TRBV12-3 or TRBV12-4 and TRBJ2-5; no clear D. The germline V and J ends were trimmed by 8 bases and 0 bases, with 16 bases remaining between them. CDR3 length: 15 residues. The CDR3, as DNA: TGTGCCAGCGGCCCGAAACTGTCGTACCAAGAGACCCAGTACTTC. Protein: CASGPKLSYQETQYF.

CDR3: CASSQVSSGTPLSETQYF. The CDR3 DNA reads TGCGCCAGCAGCCAAGTTTCGTCCGGGACCCCCCTGTCAGAGACCCAGTACTTC. The V gene is TRBV4-1, the J gene TRBJ2-5; D is perhaps TRBD1 or TRBD2 (5 bases each). The CDR3 runs to 18 residues. Trimming pared 1 base from V and 4 bases from J, leaving 22 bases between. CDR1 and CDR2 from the germline V gene are MGHRA and YSYEKL.

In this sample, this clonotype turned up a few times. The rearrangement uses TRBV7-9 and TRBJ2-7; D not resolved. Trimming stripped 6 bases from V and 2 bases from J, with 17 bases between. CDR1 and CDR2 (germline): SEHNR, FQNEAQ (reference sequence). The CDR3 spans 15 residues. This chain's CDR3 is CASRSDRLQPYEQYF. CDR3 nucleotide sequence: TGTGCCAGCAGATCCGACCGTTTACAGCCCTACGAGCAGTACTTC.

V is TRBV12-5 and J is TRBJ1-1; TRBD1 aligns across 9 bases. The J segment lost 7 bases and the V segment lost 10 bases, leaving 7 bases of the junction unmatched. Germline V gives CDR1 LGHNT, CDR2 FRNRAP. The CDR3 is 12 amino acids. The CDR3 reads CANTGGGSEAFF. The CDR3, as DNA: TGTGCTAATACAGGGGGCGGGAGTGAAGCTTTCTTT. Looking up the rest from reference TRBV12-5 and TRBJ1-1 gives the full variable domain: DARVTQTPRHKVTEMGQEVTMRCQPILGHNTVFWYRQTMMQGLELLAYFRNRAPLDDSGMPKDRFSAEMPDATLATLKIQPSEPRDSAVYFCANTGGGSEAFFGQGTRLTVV.

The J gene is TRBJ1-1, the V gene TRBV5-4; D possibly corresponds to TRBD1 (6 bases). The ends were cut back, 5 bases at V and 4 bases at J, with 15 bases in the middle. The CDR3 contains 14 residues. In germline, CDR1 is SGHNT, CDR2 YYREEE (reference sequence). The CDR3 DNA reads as TGTGCCAGCAGGGGGTACAGGGATGGCACTGAAGCTTTCTTT. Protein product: CASRGYRDGTEAFF.

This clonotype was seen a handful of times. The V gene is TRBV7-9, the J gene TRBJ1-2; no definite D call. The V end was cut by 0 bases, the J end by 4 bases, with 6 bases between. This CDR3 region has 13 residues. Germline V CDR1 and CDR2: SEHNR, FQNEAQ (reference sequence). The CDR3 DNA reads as TGTGCCAGCAGCTTAGCGGCAGGCTATGGCTACACCTTC. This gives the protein CASSLAAGYGYTF.

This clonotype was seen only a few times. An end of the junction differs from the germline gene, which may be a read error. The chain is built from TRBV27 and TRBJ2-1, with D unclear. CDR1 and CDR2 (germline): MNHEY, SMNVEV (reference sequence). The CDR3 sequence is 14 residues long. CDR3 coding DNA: TGTGCCAGCAGTTTAGTGCAGTACTACGATGAGCAGTTCTTC. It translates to CASSLVQYYDEQFF.

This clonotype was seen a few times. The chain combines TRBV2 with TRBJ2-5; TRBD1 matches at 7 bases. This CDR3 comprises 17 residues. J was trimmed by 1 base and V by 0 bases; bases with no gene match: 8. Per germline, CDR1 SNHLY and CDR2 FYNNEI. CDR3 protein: CASSEAGDRVSQETQYF. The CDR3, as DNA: TGTGCCAGCAGTGAAGCAGGCGACAGGGTGAGCCAAGAGACCCAGTACTTC.

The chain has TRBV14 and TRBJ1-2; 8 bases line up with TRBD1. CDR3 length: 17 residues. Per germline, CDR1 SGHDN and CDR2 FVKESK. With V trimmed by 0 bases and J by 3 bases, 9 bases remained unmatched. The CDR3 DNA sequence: TGTGCCAGCAGCCAAGATGGGGACAGGATGACCTACTATGGCTACACCTTC. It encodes CASSQDGDRMTYYGYTF. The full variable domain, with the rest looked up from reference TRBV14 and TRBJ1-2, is EAGVTQFPSHSVIEKGQTVTLRCDPISGHDNLYWYRRVMGKEIKFLLHFVKESKQDESGMPNNRFLAERTGGTYSTLKVQPAELEDSGVYFCASSQDGDRMTYYGYTFGSGTRLTVV.

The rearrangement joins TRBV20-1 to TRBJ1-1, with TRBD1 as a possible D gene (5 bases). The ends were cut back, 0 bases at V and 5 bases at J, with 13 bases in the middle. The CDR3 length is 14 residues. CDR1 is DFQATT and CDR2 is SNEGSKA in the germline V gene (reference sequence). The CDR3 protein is CSARDAGMGTEAFF. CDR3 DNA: TGCAGTGCTAGAGATGCAGGGATGGGGACTGAAGCTTTCTTT.

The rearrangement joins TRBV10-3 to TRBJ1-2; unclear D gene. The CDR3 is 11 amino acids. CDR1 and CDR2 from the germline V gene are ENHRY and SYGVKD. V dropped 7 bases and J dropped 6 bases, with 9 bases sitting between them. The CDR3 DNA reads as TGTGCCATCAAAGCCTTGAATGGCTACACCTTC. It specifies CAIKALNGYTF.

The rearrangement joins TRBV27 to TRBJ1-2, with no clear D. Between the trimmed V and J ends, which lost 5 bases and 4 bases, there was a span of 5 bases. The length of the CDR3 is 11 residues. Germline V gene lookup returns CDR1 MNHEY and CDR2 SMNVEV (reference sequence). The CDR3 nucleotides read TGTGCCAGCAGTGGGGTCTATGGCTACACCTTC. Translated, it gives CASSGVYGYTF.

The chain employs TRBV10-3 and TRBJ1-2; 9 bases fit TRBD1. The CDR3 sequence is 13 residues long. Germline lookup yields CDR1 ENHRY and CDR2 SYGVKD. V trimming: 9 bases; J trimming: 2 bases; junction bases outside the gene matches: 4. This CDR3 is CAILGQGNYGYTF. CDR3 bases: TGTGCCATTTTGGGACAGGGCAACTATGGCTACACCTTC.

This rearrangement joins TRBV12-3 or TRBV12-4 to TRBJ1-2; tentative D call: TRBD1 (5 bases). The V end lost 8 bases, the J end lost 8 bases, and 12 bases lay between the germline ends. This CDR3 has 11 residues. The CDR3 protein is CASSGGEGYTF. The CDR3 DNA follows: TGTGCCAGCTCCGGAGGGGAAGGCTACACCTTC.

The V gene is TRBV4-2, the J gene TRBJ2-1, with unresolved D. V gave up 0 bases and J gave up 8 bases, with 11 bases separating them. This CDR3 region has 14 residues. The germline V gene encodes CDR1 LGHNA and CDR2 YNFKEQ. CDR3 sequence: CASSQDVPWDEQFF. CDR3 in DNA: TGTGCCAGCAGCCAAGATGTCCCCTGGGATGAGCAGTTCTTC.

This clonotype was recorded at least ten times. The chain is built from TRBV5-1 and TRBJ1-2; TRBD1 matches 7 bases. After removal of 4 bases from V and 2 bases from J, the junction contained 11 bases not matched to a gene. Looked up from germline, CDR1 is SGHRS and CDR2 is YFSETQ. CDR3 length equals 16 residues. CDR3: CASSRGQIIKNYGYTF. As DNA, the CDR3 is TGCGCCAGCAGCCGGGGACAGATAATTAAAAACTATGGCTACACCTTC.

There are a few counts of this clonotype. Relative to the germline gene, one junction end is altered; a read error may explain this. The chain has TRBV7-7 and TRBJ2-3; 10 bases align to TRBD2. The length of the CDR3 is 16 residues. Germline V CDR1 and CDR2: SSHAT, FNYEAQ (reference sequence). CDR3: CASSSVLAGHTDTQYF. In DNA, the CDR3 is TGTGCTAGCAGTTCGGTACTAGCGGGGCACACAGATACGCAGTATTTT.